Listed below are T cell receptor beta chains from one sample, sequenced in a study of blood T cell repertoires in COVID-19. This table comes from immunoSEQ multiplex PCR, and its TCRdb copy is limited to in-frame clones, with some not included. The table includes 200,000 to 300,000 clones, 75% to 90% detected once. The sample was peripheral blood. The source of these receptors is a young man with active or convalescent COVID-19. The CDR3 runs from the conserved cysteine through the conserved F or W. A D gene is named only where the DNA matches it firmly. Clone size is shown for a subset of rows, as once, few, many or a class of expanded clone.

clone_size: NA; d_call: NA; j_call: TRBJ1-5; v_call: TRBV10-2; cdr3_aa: CASSENLQPQHF; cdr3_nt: TGCGCCAGCAGTGAAAATCTTCAGCCCCAGCATTTT
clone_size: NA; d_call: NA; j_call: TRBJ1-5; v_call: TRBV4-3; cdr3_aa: CASSQDMREPQHF; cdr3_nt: TGCGCCAGCAGCCAAGACATGCGTGAGCCCCAGCATTTT
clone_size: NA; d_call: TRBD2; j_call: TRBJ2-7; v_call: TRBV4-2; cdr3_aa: CASSQDSPSGAYEQYF; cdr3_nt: TGTGCCAGCAGCCAAGATTCGCCTAGCGGGGCCTACGAGCAGTACTTC
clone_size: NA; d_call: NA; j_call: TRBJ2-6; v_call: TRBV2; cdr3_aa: CASNAWAGANVLTF; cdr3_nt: TGTGCCAGCAACGCTTGGGCCGGGGCCAACGTCCTGACTTTC
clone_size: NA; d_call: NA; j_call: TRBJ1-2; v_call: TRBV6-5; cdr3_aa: CASRRGRNLNYGYTF; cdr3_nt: TGTGCCAGCAGGCGGGGACGGAACCTCAACTATGGCTACACCTTC
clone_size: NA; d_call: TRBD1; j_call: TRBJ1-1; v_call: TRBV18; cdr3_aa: CASSHGQAEAFF; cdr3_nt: TGTGCCAGCTCACACGGACAGGCCGAAGCTTTCTTT
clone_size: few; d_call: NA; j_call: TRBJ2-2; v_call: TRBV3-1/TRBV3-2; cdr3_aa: CASSQGLNTGELFF; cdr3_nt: TGTGCCAGCAGCCAGGGACTTAACACCGGGGAGCTGTTTTTT
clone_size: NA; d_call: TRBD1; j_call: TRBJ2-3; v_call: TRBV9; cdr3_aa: CASSVETGGSLGADTQYF; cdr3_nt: TGTGCCAGCAGCGTCGAGACAGGGGGCTCGCTCGGTGCAGATACGCAGTATTTT
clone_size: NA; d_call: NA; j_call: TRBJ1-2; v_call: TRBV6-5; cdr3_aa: CASSAIEGGLNGYTF; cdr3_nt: TGTGCCAGCAGCGCGATTGAGGGAGGGCTCAATGGCTACACCTTC
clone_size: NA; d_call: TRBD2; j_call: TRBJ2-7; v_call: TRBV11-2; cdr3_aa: CASSYRRTSGYEQYF; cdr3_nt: TGTGCCAGCAGCTACCGCCGGACTAGCGGCTACGAGCAGTACTTC
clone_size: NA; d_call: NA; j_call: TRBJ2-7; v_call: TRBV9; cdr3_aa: CASSVGATGDSYEQYF; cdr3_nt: TGTGCCAGCAGCGTAGGTGCGACAGGTGATTCCTACGAGCAGTACTTC
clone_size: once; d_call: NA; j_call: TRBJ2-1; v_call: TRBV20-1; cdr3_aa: CSASLNYNEQFF; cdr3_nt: TGCAGTGCTAGTCTTAACTACAATGAGCAGTTCTTC
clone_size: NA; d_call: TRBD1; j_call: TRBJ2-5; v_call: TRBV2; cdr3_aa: CASSIDRGFSETQYF; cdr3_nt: TGTGCCAGCAGTATAGACAGGGGGTTTTCAGAGACCCAGTACTTC
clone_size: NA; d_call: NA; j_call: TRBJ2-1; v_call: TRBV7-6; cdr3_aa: CASSLAADLGGGEQFF; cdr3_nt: TGTGCCAGCAGCTTAGCGGCGGACCTCGGGGGAGGCGAGCAGTTCTTC
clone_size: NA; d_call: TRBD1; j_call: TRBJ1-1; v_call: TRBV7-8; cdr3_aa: CASSLVGATGIGTEAFF; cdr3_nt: TGTGCCAGCAGCTTAGTAGGGGCGACAGGGATAGGCACTGAAGCTTTCTTT
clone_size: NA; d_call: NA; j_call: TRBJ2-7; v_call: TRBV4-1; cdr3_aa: CASSQDGGFGEQYF; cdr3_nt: TGCGCCAGCAGCCAAGACGGGGGTTTCGGCGAGCAGTACTTC
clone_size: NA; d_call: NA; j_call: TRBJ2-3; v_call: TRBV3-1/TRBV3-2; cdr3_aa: CASSQDLGGLGTQYF; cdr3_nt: TGTGCCAGCAGCCAAGATCTTGGGGGCCTTGGGACGCAGTATTTT
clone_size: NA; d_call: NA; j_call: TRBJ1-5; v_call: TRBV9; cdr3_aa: CASSVDNSNQPQHF; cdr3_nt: TGTGCCAGCAGCGTAGACAATAGCAATCAGCCCCAGCATTTT
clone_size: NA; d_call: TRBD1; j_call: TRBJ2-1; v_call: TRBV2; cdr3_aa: CASITDRGSYNEQFF; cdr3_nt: TGTGCCAGTATAACAGACAGGGGCTCCTACAATGAGCAGTTCTTC
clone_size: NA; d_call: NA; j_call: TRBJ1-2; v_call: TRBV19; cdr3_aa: CASSLDTSHGYTF; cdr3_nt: TGTGCCAGTAGTCTTGACACCTCCCATGGCTACACCTTC
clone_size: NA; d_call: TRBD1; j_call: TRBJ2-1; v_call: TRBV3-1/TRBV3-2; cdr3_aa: CASSPRTGGLVGYNEQFF; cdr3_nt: TGTGCCAGCAGCCCTCGGACAGGGGGCCTGGTGGGTTACAATGAGCAGTTCTTC
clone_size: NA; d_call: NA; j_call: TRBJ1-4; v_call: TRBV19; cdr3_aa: CASSAETGTNEKLFF; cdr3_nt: TGTGCCAGTAGTGCGGAGACAGGAACTAATGAAAAACTGTTTTTT
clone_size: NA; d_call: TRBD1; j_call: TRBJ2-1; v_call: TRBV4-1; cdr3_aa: CASSGTGDEQFF; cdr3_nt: TGCGCCAGCAGCGGGACAGGGGACGAGCAGTTCTTC
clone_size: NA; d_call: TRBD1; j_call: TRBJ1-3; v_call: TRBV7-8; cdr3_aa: CASSRDRPSGNTIYF; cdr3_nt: TGTGCCAGCAGCAGGGACAGGCCCTCTGGAAACACCATATATTTT
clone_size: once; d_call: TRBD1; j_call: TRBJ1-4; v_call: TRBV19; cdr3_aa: CASSRDDGTVHEKLFF; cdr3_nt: TGTGCCAGTAGTAGAGATGACGGGACAGTCCATGAAAAACTGTTTTTT
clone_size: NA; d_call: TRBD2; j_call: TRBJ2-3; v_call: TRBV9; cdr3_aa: CASRGRDTDTQYF; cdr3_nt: TGTGCCAGTCGGGGGAGGGACACAGATACGCAGTATTTT
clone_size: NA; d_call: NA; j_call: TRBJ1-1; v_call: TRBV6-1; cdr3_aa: CASTPRGDTEAFF; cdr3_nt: TGTGCCAGCACTCCCCGGGGGGACACTGAAGCTTTCTTT
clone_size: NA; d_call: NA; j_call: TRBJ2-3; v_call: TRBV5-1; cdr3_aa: CASSLVSSTDTQYF; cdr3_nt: TGCGCCAGCAGCTTGGTTTCTAGCACAGATACGCAGTATTTT
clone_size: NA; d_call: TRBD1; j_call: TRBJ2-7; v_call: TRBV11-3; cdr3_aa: CASSSTGGAEQYF; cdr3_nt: TGTGCCAGCAGCTCGACAGGGGGCGCCGAGCAGTACTTC
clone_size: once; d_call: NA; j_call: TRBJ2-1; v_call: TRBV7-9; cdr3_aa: CASSLPLYRGAVNEQFF; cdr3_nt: TGTGCCAGCAGCTTACCTCTATACCGGGGGGCGGTCAATGAGCAGTTCTTC
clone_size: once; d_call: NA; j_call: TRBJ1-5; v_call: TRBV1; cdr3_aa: CTSSQDTRGYSNQPQHF; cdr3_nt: TGCACCAGCAGCCAAGATACCAGGGGGTATAGCAATCAGCCCCAGCATTTT
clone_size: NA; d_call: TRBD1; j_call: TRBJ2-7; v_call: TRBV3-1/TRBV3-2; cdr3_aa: CASSQAGQESSYEQYF; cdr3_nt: TGTGCCAGCAGCCAAGCGGGACAGGAGAGCTCCTACGAGCAGTACTTC
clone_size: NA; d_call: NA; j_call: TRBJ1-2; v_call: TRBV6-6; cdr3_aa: CASSYVVRANYGYTF; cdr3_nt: TGTGCCAGCAGTTACGTCGTCAGGGCAAACTATGGCTACACCTTC
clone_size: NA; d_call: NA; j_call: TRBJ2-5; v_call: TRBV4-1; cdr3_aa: CASSPYSEETQYF; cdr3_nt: TGCGCCAGCAGCCCATACAGTGAGGAGACCCAGTACTTC
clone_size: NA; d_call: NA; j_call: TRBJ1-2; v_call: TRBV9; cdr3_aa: CASSVSGVYGYTF; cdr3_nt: TGTGCCAGCAGCGTGTCAGGGGTCTATGGCTACACCTTC
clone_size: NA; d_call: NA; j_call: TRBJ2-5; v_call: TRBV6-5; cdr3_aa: CASSYSGRRETQYF; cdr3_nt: TGTGCCAGCAGTTATTCGGGTCGGCGGGAGACCCAGTACTTC
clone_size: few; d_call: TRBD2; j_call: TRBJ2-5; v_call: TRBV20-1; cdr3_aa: CSASWLAGGSSQYF; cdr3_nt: TGCAGTGCTAGTTGGCTAGCGGGGGGTTCGTCCCAGTACTTC
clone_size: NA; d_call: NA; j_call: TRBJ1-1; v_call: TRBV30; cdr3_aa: CASLRGYTEAFF; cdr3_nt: TGTGCCTCGCTCCGGGGATACACTGAAGCTTTCTTT
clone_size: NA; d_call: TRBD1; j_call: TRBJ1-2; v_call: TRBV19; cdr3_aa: CASSGPAGRGDYGYTF; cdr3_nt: TGTGCCAGTAGTGGGCCCGCCGGCAGGGGGGACTATGGCTACACCTTC
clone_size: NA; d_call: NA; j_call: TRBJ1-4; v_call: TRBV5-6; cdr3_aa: CASSAGRPNEKLFF; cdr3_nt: TGTGCCAGCAGTGCTGGGAGGCCTAATGAAAAACTGTTTTTT
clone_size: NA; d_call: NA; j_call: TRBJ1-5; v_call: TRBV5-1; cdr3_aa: CASSREGRSNQPQHF; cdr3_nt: TGCGCCAGCAGCCGCGAGGGTCGAAGCAATCAGCCCCAGCATTTT
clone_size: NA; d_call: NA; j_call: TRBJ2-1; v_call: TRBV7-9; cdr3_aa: CASSFQGIGDEQFF; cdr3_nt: TGTGCCAGCAGCTTTCAGGGAATCGGTGATGAGCAGTTCTTC
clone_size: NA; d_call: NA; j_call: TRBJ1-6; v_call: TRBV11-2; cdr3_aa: CASSLAGVGDSPLHF; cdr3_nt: TGTGCCAGCAGCTTAGCAGGGGTCGGTGATTCACCCCTCCACTTT